Below are 15 T cell receptor beta chains sequenced from a single sample in a study of blood T cell repertoires in COVID-19. Clones were sequenced by immunoSEQ multiplex PCR, and TCRdb holds only the in-frame ones, with some missing. The sample lists 60,000 to 70,000 clones; approximately 90% were seen once. Input material: peripheral blood. The receptors shown here come from a woman aged 55-75 years with acute or convalescent COVID-19.

V and J are TRBV5-6 and TRBJ2-1, with 8 positions matching TRBD2. After removal of 6 bases from V and 8 bases from J, the junction contained 13 bases not matched to a gene. CDR3 size: 15 residues. Germline CDR1 reads SGHDT; CDR2 reads YYEEEE. In DNA form, the CDR3 reads TGTGCCAGCACCTCCCGCGGGGGGCCCCCGGATGAGCAGTTCTTC. It yields the protein CASTSRGGPPDEQFF.

The V and J genes are TRBV2 and TRBJ1-3; the match to TRBD1 covers 7 bases. CDR1 is SNHLY and CDR2 is FYNNEI in the germline V gene. The J segment lost 2 bases and the V segment lost 11 bases, leaving 6 bases of the junction unmatched. The CDR3 extends over 13 amino acids. Here the CDR3 reads CASTGVAGNTIYF. CDR3 nucleotides: TGTGCCTCCACAGGGGTAGCTGGAAACACCATATATTTT.

There are a few counts of this clone. This chain joins TRBV19 and TRBJ1-1; unclear D gene. This CDR3 comprises 15 residues. V was clipped by 6 bases and J by 2 bases, with 16 bases between them. In germline, CDR1 is LNHDA, CDR2 SQIVND (reference sequence). The CDR3 coding sequence is TGTGCCAGTAGGGGAGGACGGAGGTTCAACACTGAAGCTTTCTTT. Protein: CASRGGRRFNTEAFF.

The chain employs TRBV5-1 and TRBJ2-7; 8 bases are shared with TRBD1. This CDR3 is 15 amino acids long. Germline V gene data show CDR1 as SGHRS and CDR2 as YFSETQ. Trimming at V came to 5 bases and at J to 2 bases, leaving 9 bases not matched to a gene. CDR3 coding DNA: TGCGCCAGCAGTTTAGGGACAGGAAAAACCTACGAGCAGTACGTC. Protein: CASSLGTGKTYEQYV.

The rearrangement uses TRBV10-3 and TRBJ2-2; 11 bases are a match to TRBD1. V lost 2 bases and J lost 5; bases outside the gene matches: 1. The germline gives CDR1 ENHRY, CDR2 SYGVKD. This CDR3 has 15 residues. The CDR3 sequence is CAISEGTGGTGELFF. CDR3 DNA: TGTGCCATCAGTGAGGGGACAGGGGGAACCGGGGAGCTGTTTTTT.

This chain connects TRBV3-1 (or the pseudogene TRBV3-2) to TRBJ2-5, with D tentatively TRBD1 (5 bases). The CDR3 contains 14 residues. V was trimmed by 0 bases and J by 8 bases, leaving 13 bases between them. Germline loops: CDR1 LGHDT, CDR2 YNNKEL (reference sequence). CDR3 nucleotide sequence: TGTGCCAGCAGCCAAGAGGCTGGTGGGGCCACCCAGTACTTC. Residues: CASSQEAGGATQYF.

V usage is TRBV18 and J usage is TRBJ2-7; 7 bases match TRBD2. The CDR3 sequence is 14 residues long. The germline V gene encodes CDR1 KGHSH and CDR2 LQKENI. V dropped 3 bases and J dropped 2; count of bases not matched to a gene: 4. The CDR3 loop is CASSPGGGPYEQYV. In nucleotides, the CDR3 is TGTGCCAGCTCACCTGGGGGGGGTCCCTACGAGCAGTACGTC.

The V and J genes are TRBV7-9 and TRBJ1-5; 9 bases fit TRBD1. CDR1 is SEHNR, CDR2 FQNEAQ, per germline (reference sequence). The CDR3 is 17 amino acids. Unmatched junction bases numbered 7, after V lost 4 bases and J lost 0 bases. The CDR3 spells CASSSDRGGYSNQPQHF. DNA of the CDR3: TGTGCCAGCAGCTCGGACAGGGGCGGTTATAGCAATCAGCCCCAGCATTTT.

The chain carries TRBV4-1 and TRBJ1-5; D ambiguous. V lost 4 bases, J lost 0 bases, and 13 bases lay in between. This CDR3 spans 16 amino acids. Per the germline V gene, CDR1 is MGHRA and CDR2 is YSYEKL. The CDR3 DNA is TGCGCCAGCAGCCCCATTCCCAGGAATAGCAATCAGCCCCAGCATTTT. It translates to CASSPIPRNSNQPQHF.

V is TRBV12-3 or TRBV12-4 and J is TRBJ2-1; no firm D call. V was pared by 1 base and J by 4 bases, with 5 bases between. The CDR3 has 13 amino acids. As DNA, the CDR3 is TGTGCCAGCAGTTTAGGGCTTTACAATGAGCAGTTCTTC. Encoded protein: CASSLGLYNEQFF.

The CDR3, as DNA: TGTGCCAGCAGCTATGGCGGGCGGCCGGAGCCCGGAAACACCATATATTTT. Protein sequence: CASSYGGRPEPGNTIYF. V usage is TRBV9 and J usage is TRBJ1-3; D gene ambiguous. Looked up from germline, CDR1 is SGDLS and CDR2 is YYNGEE. The V and J ends lost 4 bases and 4 bases respectively, with 21 bases between them. The length of the CDR3 is 17 residues.

The chain employs TRBV6-4 and TRBJ2-7, with D maybe TRBD2 (6 bases). CDR1 MRHNA and CDR2 SNTAGT come from the germline V gene. V dropped 7 bases and J dropped 3 bases, with 13 bases sitting between them. The CDR3 runs 13 residues. CDR3 sequence: CASTRRDFYEQYV. CDR3 coding DNA: TGTGCCAGCACCCGACGGGACTTCTACGAGCAGTACGTC.

The chain links TRBV6-2 or TRBV6-3 to TRBJ2-5, with 9 bases fitting TRBD1. From germline, CDR1 is MNHEY and CDR2 SVGEGT. This CDR3 has 15 amino acids. The V segment lost 4 bases and the J segment 7 bases; nucleotides outside the gene matches: 10. As DNA, the CDR3 is TGTGCCAGCAGTTCCTTCACAGGGGGCAGAGGGACCCAGTACTTC. Its protein is CASSSFTGGRGTQYF.

The gene calls are TRBV6-1 and TRBJ2-1; tentatively, D is TRBD1 (5 bases). The germline V gene encodes CDR1 MNHNS and CDR2 SASEGT. The CDR3 extends over 13 amino acids. Trimming cost V 1 base and J 10 bases, with 11 bases left between them. The CDR3 spells CASSEVSGYEQFF. The CDR3 DNA reads TGTGCCAGCAGTGAAGTTTCAGGGTACGAGCAGTTCTTC.

Only one count was recorded for this clone. The chain is built from TRBV29-1 and TRBJ1-4, with D unclear. The CDR3 extends over 12 amino acids. From germline, CDR1 is SQVTM and CDR2 ANQGSEA. V lost 4 bases, J lost 2 bases, and 5 bases lay in between. CDR3 sequence: CSVARTNEKLFF. CDR3 nucleotide sequence: TGCAGCGTTGCCAGGACTAATGAAAAACTGTTTTTT.